This TCR beta chain was sequenced during a study of human versus mouse CDR3 diversity and MHC coevolution. Using immunoSEQ multiplex PCR, the repertoire was profiled, and TCRdb retains in-frame clones only, with some absent. The sample lists about 73,000 clones, roughly 92% occurring once. Sequences were obtained from naive CD4+ T cells from blood. Described subset: CD45RO-negative CD62L-positive naive CD4 T cells. The clonotype comes from a person aged 30 to 70 in good health.

This chain's CDR3 is CASSHRENSGANVLTF. CDR3 sequence (DNA): TGCGCCAGCAGCCATCGGGAGAACTCTGGGGCCAACGTCCTGACTTTC. The chain links TRBV5-1 to TRBJ2-6; a possible D gene is TRBD2 (6 bases). Trimming removed 4 bases at V and 0 bases at J, with 11 bases between. This CDR3 is built from 16 residues. In germline, CDR1 is SGHRS, CDR2 YFSETQ.